The T cell receptor (beta chain) under discussion was sequenced for a study of blood T cell repertoires in COVID-19. This CDR3 is 14 amino acids long. V shed 8 bases and J shed 3 bases, with 17 bases lying between them. CDR1 is MDHEN and CDR2 is SYDVKM in the germline V gene. In its sample, this clone was seen once. Sequencing used immunoSEQ multiplex PCR; TCRdb keeps in-frame clones, though not all of them. This sample has roughly 340,000 clones, with more than 80% found just once. Material for sequencing was peripheral blood. V usage is TRBV28 and J usage is TRBJ2-7, with D possibly TRBD2 on 5 matching bases. The source is a woman under 40 with COVID-19, enrolled during active disease. Here the CDR3 reads CASSGPNEGYEQYF. The DNA for the CDR3 is TGTGCCAGCTCAGGCCCCAATGAGGGCTACGAGCAGTACTTC.